Listed below are T cell receptor beta chains from one sample, sequenced in a study of neoadjuvant anti-PD-1 for oral cavity cancer. The data were produced by immunoSEQ multiplex PCR, yet TCRdb's version contains in-frame clones alone and is incomplete. The sample lists roughly 67,000 clones; around four fifths were seen once. The sample in question was PBMCs, obtained before nivolumab (anti-PD-1) treatment. Receptors were obtained from a person aged 40 to 85 with oral cavity squamous cell carcinoma. Each CDR3 is given with its conserved first and last residue. Each record gives: J gene, clone size, V gene, D gene, CDR3 protein, CDR3 DNA. The D gene is left open where the match is weak. The size entry is marked missing in some rows and otherwise reads once, few, many or a size class.

TRBJ1-6 - TRBV5-6 TRBD1 CASSLGRGQVSPLHF TGTGCCAGCAGCTTGGGCCGGGGACAGGTTTCACCCCTCCACTTT
TRBJ1-2 - TRBV6-1 - CASSRVREGNYGYTF TGTGCCAGCAGCCGGGTTAGGGAAGGGAACTATGGCTACACCTTC
TRBJ2-2 - TRBV10-3 TRBD1 CAIGTDNTGELFF TGTGCCATCGGGACAGATAACACCGGGGAGCTGTTTTTT
TRBJ1-5 few TRBV19 - CASTPFSRNQPQHF TGTGCCAGTACCCCATTTAGCCGCAATCAGCCCCAGCATTTT
TRBJ1-3 - TRBV7-9 TRBD1 CASSPAGQGLTRGNTIYF TGTGCCAGCAGCCCGGCGGGACAGGGCTTAACGCGTGGAAACACCATATATTTT
TRBJ1-1 once TRBV27 - CASRRGGGEAFF TGTGCCAGCAGGAGGGGAGGTGGTGAAGCTTTCTTT
TRBJ2-7 once TRBV27 - CASSLTGSHYEQYF TGTGCCAGCAGTTTAACAGGATCCCATTACGAGCAGTACTTC
TRBJ2-1 - TRBV10-1 TRBD1 CASSEWTGGRNEQFF TGCGCCAGCAGTGAGTGGACAGGGGGCCGCAATGAGCAGTTCTTC
TRBJ1-5 few TRBV2 TRBD1 CASGGTGGNYSNQPQHF TGTGCCAGCGGGGGGACAGGGGGCAACTATAGCAATCAGCCCCAGCATTTT
TRBJ2-3 - TRBV30 - CAWSVQDTQYF TGTGCCTGGAGTGTACAAGATACGCAGTATTTT
TRBJ2-2 - TRBV6-4 TRBD2 CASSERGTTGELFF TGTGCCAGCAGTGAGCGGGGGACCACCGGGGAGCTGTTTTTT
TRBJ1-1 - TRBV28 - CASSFGGSPGAFF TGTGCCAGCAGTTTTGGCGGCTCACCGGGGGCTTTCTTT
TRBJ2-1 - TRBV5-1 TRBD1 CASSFSVTGSGEQFF TGCGCCAGCAGCTTTTCAGTGACAGGGTCAGGTGAGCAGTTCTTC
TRBJ2-3 - TRBV5-1 TRBD2 CASSEIAGGSTDTQYF TGCGCCAGCAGCGAAATAGCGGGAGGGAGCACAGATACGCAGTATTTT
TRBJ1-2 - TRBV19 TRBD1 CASSRQGNGYTF TGTGCCAGTAGTAGACAGGGGAATGGCTACACCTTC
TRBJ1-6 - TRBV10-3 - CAISESGLGSPNSPLHF TGTGCCATCAGTGAGTCTGGCTTAGGGTCCCCTAATTCACCCCTCCACTTT
TRBJ1-2 few TRBV27 - CASRATVGYGYTF TGTGCCAGCAGGGCTACGGTGGGCTATGGCTACACCTTC
TRBJ1-6 few TRBV7-9 - CASRDYAGVNSPLHF TGTGCCAGCAGAGACTACGCAGGGGTTAATTCACCCCTCCACTTT
TRBJ1-1 - TRBV7-3 - CASSETGSTEAFF TGTGCCAGCAGCGAAACAGGGTCCACTGAAGCTTTCTTT
TRBJ2-1 - TRBV5-1 - CASSLVPRSSYNEQFF TGCGCCAGCAGCTTGGTTCCCCGGAGCTCCTACAATGAGCAGTTCTTC
TRBJ2-7 - TRBV5-1 TRBD2 CASSLGTSGWEQYF TGCGCCAGCAGCTTGGGGACTAGCGGCTGGGAGCAGTACTTC
TRBJ2-7 - TRBV30 - CAWSFEGTGYEQYF TGTGCCTGGAGTTTTGAGGGGACCGGCTACGAGCAGTACTTC
TRBJ2-3 - TRBV19 - CASSMYATDTQYF TGTGCCAGTAGTATGTACGCCACAGATACGCAGTATTTT
TRBJ2-3 - TRBV5-4 - CASTDAITDTQYF TGTGCCAGCACCGATGCGATCACAGATACGCAGTATTTT
TRBJ2-5 - TRBV19 TRBD2 CASSIALAGGPYQETQYF TGTGCCAGTAGTATAGCGCTAGCGGGGGGACCTTACCAAGAGACCCAGTACTTC
TRBJ2-7 few TRBV4-1 - CASSFRPLAHEQYF TGCGCCAGCAGCTTCAGGCCACTCGCACACGAGCAGTACTTC
TRBJ2-2 - TRBV10-1 - CASMAGNTGELFF TGCGCCAGCATGGCGGGTAACACCGGGGAGCTGTTTTTT
TRBJ2-2 once TRBV7-9 TRBD1 CASGTERDGELFF TGTGCCAGCGGGACAGAACGGGACGGGGAGCTGTTTTTT
TRBJ1-3 few TRBV11-3 - CASSTGNTIYF TGTGCCAGCAGCACTGGAAACACCATATATTTT
TRBJ1-1 few TRBV7-9 TRBD1 CASSLARQGRNTEAFF TGTGCCAGCAGCTTAGCGAGACAGGGGAGGAACACTGAAGCTTTCTTT
TRBJ1-4 - TRBV7-9 - CASSSTGTTNEKLFF TGTGCCAGCAGCTCTACAGGGACAACTAATGAAAAACTGTTTTTT
TRBJ2-7 few TRBV19 TRBD1 CASRGTGTYEQYF TGTGCCAGTCGGGGGACAGGGACCTACGAGCAGTACTTC
TRBJ2-7 - TRBV6-5 - CASSYSNVLSYEQYF TGTGCCAGCAGTTACTCGAACGTCCTATCCTACGAGCAGTACTTC